One sample yielded the 30 T cell receptor beta chains listed below, sequenced in a study of shared clonotypes between healthy human individuals. The method was immunoSEQ multiplex PCR; TCRdb's version includes in-frame clones alone and lacks a portion of them. The sample lists about 660,000 clones; under 80% were seen once. The sequencing input was memory CD4+ T cells sorted from blood. The subset is: CD45RA-negative fraction. These receptor sequences come from a woman in her thirties in good health.

With respect to this clone: Different DNA sequences within this sample yield the same CDR3. This sequence joins TRBV19 and TRBJ1-4; D remains ambiguous. Germline loops: CDR1 LNHDA, CDR2 SQIVND (reference sequence). CDR3 size: 16 residues. Trimming left V 5 bases short and J 0 bases short, with 13 bases between. The CDR3 protein is CASSPTVGTTNEKLFF. The CDR3 DNA follows: TGTGCCAGTAGTCCTACCGTAGGCACAACTAATGAAAAACTGTTTTTT.

The chain has TRBV27 and TRBJ2-7, with 7 bases fitting TRBD2. Germline-derived CDR1 and CDR2 are MNHEY and SMNVEV (reference sequence). J lost 3 bases, V lost 3 bases, and 14 bases had no gene match. The CDR3 has 17 amino acids. CDR3 in amino acids: CASSLGLSSGLFYEQYF. DNA for the CDR3: TGTGCCAGCAGTTTGGGACTATCTAGCGGACTTTTCTACGAGCAGTACTTC.

This chain links TRBV28 with TRBJ2-7; D is possibly TRBD1 (5 bases). Trimming removed 2 bases from V and 4 bases from J, with 9 bases in between. From germline, CDR1 is MDHEN and CDR2 SYDVKM. This CDR3 has 13 amino acids. CDR3 bases: TGTGCCAGCAGTTTAGTAGCAGGGTACGAGCAGTACTTC. This gives the protein CASSLVAGYEQYF.

This clone came up once. This chain joins TRBV19 and TRBJ1-5; D is uncertain. This CDR3 has 13 amino acids. Trimming took off 7 bases at V and 0 bases at J, with 7 bases between the two ends. Germline loops: CDR1 LNHDA, CDR2 SQIVND (reference sequence). The CDR3 protein is CASTRDSNQPQHF. For the CDR3, the DNA is TGTGCCAGTACCAGAGATAGCAATCAGCCCCAGCATTTT.

The chain uses TRBV5-6 and TRBJ2-7; no reliable D call. The CDR3 has 13 amino acids. The germline V and J ends were trimmed by 0 bases and 6 bases, with 10 bases remaining between them. Germline loops: CDR1 SGHDT, CDR2 YYEEEE. CDR3 region: CASSLGPRSEQYF. The CDR3 DNA is TGTGCCAGCAGCTTGGGACCTAGATCCGAGCAGTACTTC.

Note on this clone: This CDR3 is also generated by other DNA sequences in the sample. The chain recombines TRBV2 with TRBJ2-7; 13 bases align to TRBD2. CDR1 is SNHLY and CDR2 is FYNNEI in the germline V gene. The CDR3 consists of 20 residues. V gave up 6 bases and J gave up 1 base; unmatched junction bases: 18. The CDR3 nucleotides read TGTGCCAGCAGCCAACTAAAAACCGAAAGGACTAGCGGGAGATCCTACGAGCAGTACTTC. Protein: CASSQLKTERTSGRSYEQYF.

The chain combines TRBV5-1 with TRBJ2-3; D is possibly TRBD1 (6 bases). This CDR3 spans 15 amino acids. The V gene's germline CDR1 is SGHRS and CDR2 YFSETQ. V lost 2 bases and J lost 2, with 12 bases in between. The CDR3 DNA is TGCGCCAGCAGCTTAACCGGGACAACCACAGATACGCAGTATTTT. The encoded protein is CASSLTGTTTDTQYF.

The chain employs TRBV10-1 and TRBJ2-7; no clear D gene. The CDR3 consists of 14 residues. Trimming removed 3 bases from V and 2 bases from J, with 11 bases in between. Germline CDR1 reads WNHNN; CDR2 reads SYGVQD (reference sequence). DNA of the CDR3: TGCGCCAGCAGTGAAAACCCGATCCCCTACGAGCAGTACTTC. Its translation is CASSENPIPYEQYF.

The chain couples TRBV7-7 to TRBJ2-5; possibly TRBD2 for D (6 bases). V lost 5 bases and J 2 bases, leaving 12 bases between the germline ends. This CDR3 region has 14 residues. The germline gives CDR1 SSHAT, CDR2 FNYEAQ (reference sequence). For the CDR3, the DNA is TGTGCCAGCAGCCCGGGGACTTCTCAAGAGACCCAGTACTTC. It encodes CASSPGTSQETQYF. Full variable domain (missing parts from reference TRBV7-7 and TRBJ2-5): GAGVSQSPRYKVTKRGQDVTLRCDPISSHATLYWYQQALGQGPEFLTYFNYEAQPDKSGLPSDRFSAERPEGSISTLTIQRTEQRDSAMYRCASSPGTSQETQYFGPGTRLLVL.

The rearrangement uses TRBV5-1 and TRBJ2-1; no definite D call. Trimming stripped 0 bases from V and 3 bases from J, with 10 bases between. Germline CDR1 is SGHRS and CDR2 is YFSETQ. CDR3 size: 15 residues. CDR3 protein: CASSLASLVYNEQFF. The CDR3 bases are TGCGCCAGCAGCTTGGCCAGTCTAGTCTACAATGAGCAGTTCTTC.

The chain joins TRBV10-3 to TRBJ2-7, with a possible D match to TRBD2 (6 bases). CDR3 size: 17 residues. Trimming stripped 3 bases from V and 2 bases from J, with 20 bases between. From germline, CDR1 is ENHRY and CDR2 SYGVKD. CDR3 nucleotide sequence: TGTGCCATCAGTGAATCGTATCTCGGGGGACCTGCCTACGAGCAGTACTTC. As protein: CAISESYLGGPAYEQYF.

The V call is TRBV7-3, the J call TRBJ2-1, with TRBD2 matching 10 bases. Trimming removed 5 bases from V and 0 bases from J; junction bases left unmatched: 7. The CDR3 spans 17 residues. Germline CDR1 is SGHTA and CDR2 is FQGTGA. CDR3 bases: TGTGCCAGCAGCAAGAGGACTAGCGGCAGCTCCTACAATGAGCAGTTCTTC. Amino acid sequence: CASSKRTSGSSYNEQFF.

The chain couples TRBV27 to TRBJ2-2; no definite D call. The CDR3 runs 15 residues. Germline-derived CDR1 and CDR2 are MNHEY and SMNVEV (reference sequence). V was shortened by 6 bases and J by 4 bases, with 15 bases between the two germline ends. In DNA form, the CDR3 reads TGTGCCAGCAGCACAGACCCAGAGCTCACCGGGGAGCTGTTTTTT. As protein: CASSTDPELTGELFF.

The chain recombines TRBV2 with TRBJ2-2, with D tentatively TRBD2 (6 bases). The ends were cut back, 2 bases at V and 6 bases at J, with 16 bases in the middle. The CDR3 contains 16 residues. Germline loops: CDR1 SNHLY, CDR2 FYNNEI. The CDR3 DNA sequence: TGTGCCAGCAGTGAACTCCCGGGAGAGGGCCCCGGGGAGCTGTTTTTT. Residues: CASSELPGEGPGELFF. Full variable domain (outside the CDR3, taken from reference TRBV2 and TRBJ2-2): EPEVTQTPSHQVTQMGQEVILRCVPISNHLYFYWYRQILGQKVEFLVSFYNNEISEKSEIFDDQFSVERPDGSNFTLKIRSTKLEDSAMYFCASSELPGEGPGELFFGEGSRLTVL.

The rearrangement joins TRBV5-4 to TRBJ2-6; D remains ambiguous. The CDR3 contains 13 residues. The germline V gene encodes CDR1 SGHNT and CDR2 YYREEE (reference sequence). Trimming left V 5 bases short and J 0 bases short, with 3 bases between. The CDR3: CASRPSGANVLTF. The CDR3 region has the DNA TGTGCCAGCAGGCCCTCTGGGGCCAACGTCCTGACTTTC. Filled out from reference TRBV5-4 and TRBJ2-6, the complete variable domain reads ETGVTQSPTHLIKTRGQQVTLRCSSQSGHNTVSWYQQALGQGPQFIFQYYREEENGRGNFPPRFSGLQFPNYSSELNVNALELDDSALYLCASRPSGANVLTFGAGSRLTVL.

The chain joins TRBV27 to TRBJ2-3; D gene ambiguous. V was shortened by 6 bases and J by 2 bases, with 12 bases between the two germline ends. Germline CDR1 is MNHEY and CDR2 is SMNVEV (reference sequence). The CDR3 is 14 residues long. The CDR3: CASRRNGATDTQYF. DNA for the CDR3: TGTGCCAGCAGAAGGAACGGAGCCACAGATACGCAGTATTTT.

The CDR3 sequence: CASSQGEVPNRYEQYF. In DNA form, the CDR3 reads TGCGCCAGCAGCCAAGGGGAGGTCCCAAACCGCTACGAGCAGTACTTC. The V call is TRBV4-1, the J call TRBJ2-7, with D perhaps matching TRBD2 (6 bases). The CDR3 covers 16 residues. Germline assignment: CDR1 MGHRA and CDR2 YSYEKL. V lost 1 base and J 3 bases, leaving 16 bases between the germline ends.

The sample holds one count of this clone. The V gene is TRBV10-2, the J gene TRBJ2-7, with D hard to call. Germline CDR1 WSHSY, CDR2 SAAADI. The V end was cut by 3 bases, the J end by 0 bases, with 15 bases between. This CDR3 is 16 amino acids long. The CDR3 sequence is CASSDLRRSNSYEQYF. The CDR3 DNA is TGCGCCAGCAGTGACCTGAGGCGGAGTAACTCCTACGAGCAGTACTTC.

This clone was seen only once. The chain recombines TRBV28 with TRBJ2-7; 9 bases match TRBD1. The trim removed 3 bases at V and 1 base at J, leaving 13 bases unmatched. The germline gives CDR1 MDHEN, CDR2 SYDVKM. CDR3 size: 18 residues. The CDR3 DNA follows: TGTGCCAGCAGTTTCACCCCCTCCGGGACAGGGATTTCCTACGAGCAGTACTTC. Translation: CASSFTPSGTGISYEQYF.

The rearrangement links TRBV7-8 to TRBJ2-2; 10 bases agree with TRBD2. Germline CDR1 is SGHVS and CDR2 is FQNEAQ. The CDR3 spans 16 residues. V lost 6 bases to trimming and J lost 2 bases; unmatched junction nucleotides: 6. The CDR3 nucleotides are TGTGCCAGCAGGAAAGCGGGAGGGCTTAACACCGGGGAGCTGTTTTTT. Amino acid sequence: CASRKAGGLNTGELFF. Full variable domain (rest looked up from reference TRBV7-8 and TRBJ2-2): GAGVSQSPRYKVAKRGQDVALRCDPISGHVSLFWYQQALGQGPEFLTYFQNEAQLDKSGLPSDRFFAERPEGSVSTLKIQRTQQEDSAVYLCASRKAGGLNTGELFFGEGSRLTVL.

The chain links TRBV7-9 to TRBJ2-1; TRBD2 agrees at 8 bases. Germline-derived CDR1 and CDR2 are SEHNR and FQNEAQ (reference sequence). Losses at the gene ends were 3 bases for V and 2 bases for J; bases not matched to a gene: 6. The CDR3 is 16 amino acids. Written as DNA, the CDR3 is TGTGCCAGCAGCTTGGACGGCGGGAGGACCTACAATGAGCAGTTCTTC. Encoded protein: CASSLDGGRTYNEQFF.

This chain links TRBV19 with TRBJ2-5; D unclear. Germline CDR1 reads LNHDA; CDR2 reads SQIVND (reference sequence). With 1 base removed from V and 5 bases from J, the gap between germline ends came to 17 bases. The CDR3 runs to 16 residues. This CDR3 reads CASSIVFRSPRETQYF. CDR3 in DNA: TGTGCCAGTAGTATAGTTTTCCGGTCCCCTCGGGAGACCCAGTACTTC.

This clone was counted only a few times. The chain employs TRBV7-8 and TRBJ2-7; a weak D match, TRBD2 (5 bases). The V gene's germline CDR1 is SGHVS and CDR2 FQNEAQ. V lost 6 bases and J 3 bases, leaving 18 bases between the germline ends. The CDR3 spans 15 residues. DNA for the CDR3: TGTGCCAGCAGTTTGTTTTCCGGGGTACACTACGAGCAGTACTTC. This translates into CASSLFSGVHYEQYF.

V gene TRBV4-2 combines with J gene TRBJ2-7; the match to TRBD2 covers 9 bases. There are 16 residues in the CDR3. Germline lookup yields CDR1 LGHNA and CDR2 YNFKEQ. The J segment lost 3 bases and the V segment lost 4 bases, leaving 10 bases of the junction unmatched. The CDR3 sequence: CASSRGGVSGSYEQYF. The CDR3 DNA follows: TGTGCCAGCAGCCGAGGCGGGGTTAGCGGGAGCTACGAGCAGTACTTC.

This chain's CDR3 is CASSLDRGTGGREQYF. CDR3 in DNA: TGTGCCAGCAGCTTAGATCGGGGGACAGGGGGAAGGGAGCAGTACTTC. This chain links TRBV11-2 with TRBJ2-7; 11 nucleotides align to TRBD1. The V gene's germline CDR1 is SGHAT and CDR2 FQNNGV. With V trimmed by 0 bases and J by 7 bases, 8 bases remained unmatched. The CDR3 covers 16 residues.

About this clone itself: The sample carries other DNA sequences with the same CDR3. The CDR3 reads CATSRDGVMGTDTQYF. DNA for the CDR3: TGTGCCACCAGCAGAGATGGGGTGATGGGCACAGATACGCAGTATTTT. The chain has TRBV15 and TRBJ2-3, with no clear D. CDR3 length: 16 amino acids. The germline V gene has CDR1 LNHNV and CDR2 YYDKDF (reference sequence). Trimming pared 0 bases from V and 1 base from J, leaving 11 bases between.

This chain uses TRBV5-1 with TRBJ2-1; 9 nucleotides align to TRBD2. Unmatched junction bases numbered 7, after V lost 4 bases and J lost 5 bases. The germline V gene encodes CDR1 SGHRS and CDR2 YFSETQ. This CDR3 contains 15 residues. In DNA, the CDR3 is TGCGCCAGCAGCCCTTCGACTAGCGGCAACAATGAGCAGTTCTTC. Translation gives CASSPSTSGNNEQFF.

As concerns this clone: The sample holds other DNA sequences that translate to the same CDR3. The DNA of the CDR3 is TGTGCCAGCAGTCTCGGACAGGCCACCTACGAGCAGTACTTC. Protein: CASSLGQATYEQYF. V gene TRBV27 combines with J gene TRBJ2-7; TRBD1 matches at 7 bases. CDR3 size: 14 residues. Losses at the gene ends were 5 bases for V and 2 bases for J; bases not matched to a gene: 6. CDR1 and CDR2 (germline): MNHEY, SMNVEV (reference sequence).

The chain has TRBV28 and TRBJ2-3; D is unresolved. The ends were cut back, 6 bases at V and 6 bases at J, with 13 bases in the middle. This CDR3 is 13 amino acids long. Germline loops: CDR1 MDHEN, CDR2 SYDVKM. In DNA form, the CDR3 reads TGTGCCAGCAGCATCCCGGCCGCCGATACGCAGTATTTT. Protein product: CASSIPAADTQYF. The complete variable domain, with remaining parts taken from reference TRBV28 and TRBJ2-3, reads DVKVTQSSRYLVKRTGEKVFLECVQDMDHENMFWYRQDPGLGLRLIYFSYDVKMKEKGDIPEGYSVSREKKERFSLILESASTNQTSMYLCASSIPAADTQYFGPGTRLTVL.

The chain uses TRBV18 and TRBJ1-4; D is unclear. V lost 0 bases and J 8 bases, leaving 13 bases between the germline ends. This CDR3 has 15 amino acids. Germline lookup yields CDR1 KGHSH and CDR2 LQKENI. CDR3 residues: CASSPPNNEGEKLFF. The CDR3 nucleotides are TGTGCCAGCTCACCACCGAACAACGAGGGCGAAAAACTGTTTTTT.